Below are 17 T cell receptor beta chains sequenced from a single sample in a study of CD8 T cells in ankylosing spondylitis. TCRdb redid the calling of the 5' RACE reads with MiXCR, one entry per CDR3 protein. The data hold 200,000 to 250,000 distinct CDR3 sequences, with approximately 10% observed a single time. Sequences were obtained from blood, either unsorted or a sorted T cell fraction (not recorded which). The source of these receptors is a male donor with ankylosing spondylitis or in good health (not recorded which).

This clonotype was seen repeatedly, ten times or more. The rearrangement uses TRBV5-1 and TRBJ2-5; unclear D gene. Trimming took 2 bases from V and 1 from J, leaving 12 bases between them. Germline V gives CDR1 SGHRS, CDR2 YFSETQ. The CDR3 is made up of 15 amino acids. CDR3 coding DNA: TGCGCCAGCAGCTTAGAATTCGGCGGCCAAGAGACCCAGTACTTC. Protein product: CASSLEFGGQETQYF.

This clonotype was counted ten times or more. This chain uses TRBV20-1 with TRBJ1-1; no clear D. The CDR3 loop spans 14 amino acids. The V end was cut by 3 bases, the J end by 1 base, with 12 bases between. Germline V gene data show CDR1 as DFQATT and CDR2 as SNEGSKA (reference sequence). The CDR3 loop is CSASDAGPNTEAFF. The DNA for the CDR3 is TGCAGTGCTAGCGATGCGGGCCCGAACACTGAAGCTTTCTTT.

This clonotype was seen ten or more times. This chain links TRBV29-1 with TRBJ2-7; TRBD1 is a possible D gene (5 bases). V lost 0 bases, J lost 0 bases, and 9 bases lay in between. CDR1 and CDR2 (germline): SQVTM, ANQGSEA. The CDR3 contains 14 residues. The CDR3, as DNA: TGCAGCGTTGAAGATATGGGGCCCTCCTACGAGCAGTACTTC. Its protein is CSVEDMGPSYEQYF.

This clonotype was found many times. V is TRBV29-1 and J is TRBJ1-4; TRBD1 matches 8 bases. V was clipped by 2 bases and J by 8 bases; unmatched bases: 4. The germline V gene encodes CDR1 SQVTM and CDR2 ANQGSEA. CDR3 length: 13 residues. CDR3 protein: CSVEPTGGEKLFF. The CDR3, as DNA: TGCAGCGTTGAACCCACAGGGGGGGAAAAACTGTTTTTT.

The chain couples TRBV12-3 or TRBV12-4 to TRBJ2-1; tentative D call: TRBD2 (6 bases). The CDR3 extends over 14 amino acids. V shed 10 bases and J shed 0 bases, with 13 bases lying between them. The CDR3 region has the DNA TGTGCCACCGTAGGAGGGGCCTCCTACAATGAGCAGTTCTTC. It codes for CATVGGASYNEQFF.

The V and J genes are TRBV7-9 and TRBJ2-7; the D gene is possibly TRBD1 (6 bases). V was pared by 6 bases and J by 1 base, with 19 bases between. The germline V gene has CDR1 SEHNR and CDR2 FQNEAQ (reference sequence). This CDR3 spans 16 amino acids. CDR3 nucleotides: TGTGCCAGCAGTTTATCTACCGGGACACTTTCCTACGAGCAGTACTTC. This gives the protein CASSLSTGTLSYEQYF.

This clonotype was observed many times. The chain carries TRBV12-3 or TRBV12-4 and TRBJ2-1; TRBD2 matches at 9 bases. The ends lost 3 bases at V and 10 bases at J; junction bases unmatched: 1. The CDR3 runs to 12 residues. The CDR3 DNA follows: TGTGCCAGCAGTTTGCTAGCGGGGGAGCAGTTCTTC. This encodes CASSLLAGEQFF.

The CDR3 coding sequence is TGTGCCAGCAGCCAAGATGTAAACGAAATCCACGAGCAGTACTTC. It translates to CASSQDVNEIHEQYF. The chain couples TRBV3-1 to TRBJ2-7; D is undetermined. Per the germline V gene, CDR1 is LGHDT and CDR2 is YNNKEL (reference sequence). Trimming stripped 0 bases from V and 5 bases from J, with 14 bases between. This CDR3 has 15 residues.

This clonotype was seen repeatedly, ten times or more. This chain connects TRBV12-3 or TRBV12-4 to TRBJ2-5; D ambiguous. Between the trimmed V and J ends, which lost 6 bases and 4 bases, there was a span of 12 bases. The CDR3 consists of 13 residues. The CDR3, as DNA: TGTGCCAGCAGAGAAAGAGTAGGAGAGACCCAGTACTTC. Amino acids: CASRERVGETQYF.

CDR3 DNA: TGTGCCAGCAGGACGGGGACCCTTAGCAATCAGCCCCAGCATTTT. Residues: CASRTGTLSNQPQHF. This rearrangement joins TRBV6-1 to TRBJ1-5; possible D gene TRBD1, 5 bases. This CDR3 is 15 amino acids long. From germline, CDR1 is MNHNS and CDR2 SASEGT. The V and J ends lost 6 bases and 0 bases respectively, with 12 bases between them.

There are many counts of this clonotype. The chain recombines TRBV20-1 with TRBJ2-2, with D tentatively TRBD1 (6 bases). Germline V CDR1 and CDR2: DFQATT, SNEGSKA (reference sequence). The CDR3 totals 15 residues. Trimming left V 0 bases short and J 4 bases short, with 12 bases between. CDR3 coding DNA: TGCAGTGCTAGAGATCCCCGGACAGCCACCGGGGAGCTGTTTTTT. Its protein product is CSARDPRTATGELFF.

Many counts were recorded for this clonotype. One junction end does not reproduce the germline sequence, and a read error may be involved. The chain couples TRBV7-7 to TRBJ2-2; D is undetermined. The germline gives CDR1 SSHAT, CDR2 FNYEAQ (reference sequence). This CDR3 comprises 16 residues. Here the CDR3 DNA reads TGTGCTAGCAGCCCTTCTAGTTCCGCGAACACCGGGGAGCTGTTTTTT. Its protein product is CASSPSSSANTGELFF.

The chain is built from TRBV28 and TRBJ1-3; D unresolved. The V gene's germline CDR1 is MDHEN and CDR2 SYDVKM. The V gene lost 7 bases and the J gene lost 2 bases, with 6 bases spanning the gap. CDR3 length: 12 amino acids. This CDR3 is CASNAPGNTIYF. For the CDR3, the DNA is TGTGCCAGCAATGCCCCTGGAAACACCATATATTTT.

There are a few counts of this clonotype. The rearrangement links TRBV12-3 or TRBV12-4 to TRBJ2-1; 12 nucleotides line up with TRBD2. CDR3 length equals 19 residues. V shed 2 bases, J shed 1 base, and the junction held 9 bases outside the gene matches. The CDR3 DNA reads TGTGCCAGCAGTTTATACCCTAGCGGGGGGGCCCTATCCTACAATGAGCAGTTCTTC. This gives the protein CASSLYPSGGALSYNEQFF.

A few counts support this clonotype. The rearrangement joins TRBV28 to TRBJ2-1; either TRBD1 or TRBD2 may supply D (7 bases each). The CDR3 has 16 residues. Per the germline V gene, CDR1 is MDHEN and CDR2 is SYDVKM. V gave up 5 bases and J gave up 6 bases, with 20 bases separating them. CDR3 amino acids: CASSPARGGTGNEQFF. For the CDR3, the DNA is TGTGCCAGCAGTCCGGCCAGGGGGGGTACCGGCAATGAGCAGTTCTTC.

Here the CDR3 DNA reads TGTGCCAGCAGCCTTGAACCGGACAGACATAATGAAAAACTGTTTTTT. Translating it yields CASSLEPDRHNEKLFF. The rearrangement joins TRBV5-5 to TRBJ1-4; maybe TRBD1 (6 bases). CDR1 is SGHKS and CDR2 is YYEKEE in the germline V gene (reference sequence). Deletions cut 4 bases from V and 4 bases from J, with 17 bases between. This CDR3 comprises 16 residues. Complete variable domain (other parts from reference TRBV5-5 and TRBJ1-4): DAGVTQSPTHLIKTRGQQVTLRCSPISGHKSVSWYQQVLGQGPQFIFQYYEKEERGRGNFPDRFSARQFPNYSSELNVNALLLGDSALYLCASSLEPDRHNEKLFFGSGTQLSVL.

In its sample, this clonotype was seen many times. The chain combines TRBV7-3 with TRBJ2-7; weak D call: TRBD1 (6 bases). This CDR3 contains 13 residues. Trimming took off 5 bases at V and 3 bases at J, with 11 bases between the two ends. Germline V gene sequence: CDR1 SGHTA, CDR2 FQGTGA. The CDR3 loop reads CASSIKTGYEQYF. In nucleotides, the CDR3 is TGTGCCAGCAGCATAAAGACAGGCTACGAGCAGTACTTC. Supplemented by reference TRBV7-3 and TRBJ2-7, the full variable domain reads GAGVSQTPSNKVTEKGKYVELRCDPISGHTALYWYRQSLGQGPEFLIYFQGTGAADDSGLPNDRFFAVRPEGSVSTLKIQRTERGDSAVYLCASSIKTGYEQYFGPGTRLTVT.